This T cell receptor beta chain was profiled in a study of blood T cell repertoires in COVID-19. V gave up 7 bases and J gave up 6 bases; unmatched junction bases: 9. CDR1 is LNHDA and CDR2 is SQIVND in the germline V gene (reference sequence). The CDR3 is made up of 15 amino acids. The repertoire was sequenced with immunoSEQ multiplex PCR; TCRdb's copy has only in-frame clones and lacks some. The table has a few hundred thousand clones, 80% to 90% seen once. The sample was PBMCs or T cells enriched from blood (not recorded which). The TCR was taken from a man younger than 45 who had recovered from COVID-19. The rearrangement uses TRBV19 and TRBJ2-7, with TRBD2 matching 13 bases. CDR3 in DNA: TGTGCCAGTACCACAATCGGGACTAGCGGGACCGAGCAGTACTTC. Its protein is CASTTIGTSGTEQYF.